A selection of T cell receptor beta chains follows, all from one sample in a study of shared clonotypes between healthy human individuals. Sequenced by immunoSEQ multiplex PCR; TCRdb stores in-frame clones only, minus some. The table shows hundreds of thousands of clones, with around three quarters occurring only once. The source material was PBMCs. These receptors were collected from a woman between 40 and 50 years old in good health. Some clones in this sample may be carry-over from other donors' samples. CDR3s include the opening cysteine and the closing phenylalanine or tryptophan. Fields, in order: clone size, J gene, V gene, D gene, CDR3 length, CDR3 DNA, CDR3 protein. The D gene is left open where the match is weak. Clone size is shown for a subset of rows, as once, few, many or a class of expanded clone.

>NA|TRBJ2-3|TRBV30|TRBD2|15
TGTGCCTGGAGCGCGGGACTAGCGGCCACAGATACGCAGTATTTT
CAWSAGLAATDTQYF
>few|TRBJ1-2|TRBV7-8|TRBD1|15
TGTGCCAGCAGCTTAGGGGGACAGGGAGCGACCGGCTACACCTTC
CASSLGGQGATGYTF
>NA|TRBJ2-5|TRBV5-5|TRBD1|16
TGTGCCAGCAGCGGAGGGACAGGGTTACTTCAGGAGACCCAGTACTTC
CASSGGTGLLQETQYF
>NA|TRBJ2-3|TRBV29-1|TRBD1|15
TGCAGCGTTGACTGGGACAGGGGAAGCACAGATACGCAGTATTTT
CSVDWDRGSTDTQYF
>NA|TRBJ2-1|TRBV7-6|NA|15
TGTGCCAGCAGCTTAGGGGTAGCCGCCTACAATGAGCAGTTCTTC
CASSLGVAAYNEQFF
>NA|TRBJ2-1|TRBV10-1|NA|14
TGCGCCAGCAGTGAGTCTGTACTCTACAATGAGCAGTTCTTC
CASSESVLYNEQFF
>NA|TRBJ2-1|TRBV4-2|TRBD2|15
TGTGCCAGCAGCCAAGACAGCGGGGCCCACAATGAGCAGTTCTTC
CASSQDSGAHNEQFF
>NA|TRBJ2-7|TRBV7-2|TRBD1|14
TGTGCCAGCAGCATAAGACAGGGGTTCTACGAGCAGTACTTC
CASSIRQGFYEQYF
>NA|TRBJ1-4|TRBV5-1|NA|16
TGCGCCAGCAGCTTGGGTTGGGGAAACCGGAATGAAAAACTGTTTTTT
CASSLGWGNRNEKLFF
>NA|TRBJ1-3|TRBV7-2|TRBD1|14
TGTGCCAGCAGCTTGGACAGGGGCGGAAACACCATATATTTT
CASSLDRGGNTIYF
>NA|TRBJ2-7|TRBV28|NA|15
TGTGCCAGCAGTTCCCCGCATGGCGGCTTCTACGAGCAGTACTTC
CASSSPHGGFYEQYF
>NA|TRBJ2-6|TRBV7-7|TRBD1|21
TGTGCCAGCAGCCCGGACAGGGGGTTTGGCCCGACCTACTCTGGGGCCAACGTCCTGACTTTC
CASSPDRGFGPTYSGANVLTF
>NA|TRBJ2-5|TRBV5-1|NA|16
TGCGCCAGCAGCTTGGGGTTGGAATTTTTGGGAGAGACCCAGTACTTC
CASSLGLEFLGETQYF
>NA|TRBJ2-3|TRBV18|NA|14
TGTGCCAGCTCACCACCGACTAGGACAGATACGCAGTATTTT
CASSPPTRTDTQYF
>NA|TRBJ2-1|TRBV11-3|NA|15
TGTGCCAGCAGCTCGCCTACGGCGGGTGACAATGAGCAGTTCTTC
CASSSPTAGDNEQFF
>many|TRBJ2-2|TRBV5-1|NA|15
TGCGCCAGCAGCTTGGTTGGGGCAAACACCGGGGAGCTGTTTTTT
CASSLVGANTGELFF
>few|TRBJ1-2|TRBV6-6|TRBD1|16
TGTGCCAGCAGTCCGGGCTGGGACAGGGGGCATGGCGGCTACACCTTC
CASSPGWDRGHGGYTF
>NA|TRBJ1-4|TRBV5-6|NA|15
TGTGCCAGCAGCAGCAAGACGGGAACCTTTGAAAAACTGTTTTTT
CASSSKTGTFEKLFF
>NA|TRBJ2-1|TRBV2|NA|13
TGTGCCAGCGGTGGCGGGCCTAACAATGAGCAGTTCTTC
CASGGGPNNEQFF
>NA|TRBJ2-2|TRBV7-8|NA|16
TGTGCCAGCAGCTGGGCACAGGGATCGAGCACCGGGGAGCTGTTTTTT
CASSWAQGSSTGELFF
>NA|TRBJ1-3|TRBV19|TRBD1|16
TGTGCCACCACGGACAGGGGGCTTTGGTCTGGAAACACCATATATTTT
CATTDRGLWSGNTIYF
>NA|TRBJ1-1|TRBV5-1|NA|15
TGCGCCAGCAGCTTGGGCCAGGCCCCTAGCACTGAAGCTTTCTTT
CASSLGQAPSTEAFF
>NA|TRBJ2-1|TRBV10-2|TRBD2|14
TGCGCCAGCACACTAGCGGGAGGGCCAAAAGAGCAGTTCTTC
CASTLAGGPKEQFF
>NA|TRBJ2-7|TRBV5-4|TRBD2|17
TGTGCCAGCAGCTTGACCCTACTAGCGGATTCAACCTACGAGCAGTACTTC
CASSLTLLADSTYEQYF
>NA|TRBJ2-7|TRBV2|NA|14
TGTGCCAGCAGTGATACTAGGACCCCCTACGAGCAGTACTTC
CASSDTRTPYEQYF
>few|TRBJ2-6|TRBV7-2|NA|17
TGTGCCAGCAGCTTAACTGGGCCGGGATCTGGGGCCAACGTCCTGACTTTC
CASSLTGPGSGANVLTF
>NA|TRBJ2-2|TRBV7-9|NA|16
TGTGCCAGCAGCCCTCAGCGCGTCGCGAACACCGGGGAGCTGTTTTTT
CASSPQRVANTGELFF
>NA|TRBJ2-7|TRBV2|NA|11
TGTGCCAGCAGTGAAAGCCACGAGCAGTACTTC
CASSESHEQYF
>NA|TRBJ2-7|TRBV11-2|NA|16
TGTGCCAGCAGCTTAGGCCTAGGACATGGCGAGGACGAGCAGTACTTC
CASSLGLGHGEDEQYF
>NA|TRBJ2-1|TRBV7-9|NA|12
TGTGCCAGCAGCATAGTCTACAATGAGCAGTTCTTC
CASSIVYNEQFF
>NA|TRBJ1-5|TRBV19|NA|13
TGTGCCAGTAGTATACAGGGCGGCCAGCCCCAGCATTTT
CASSIQGGQPQHF
>NA|TRBJ2-4|TRBV15|NA|13
TGTGCCACCAGCAGAGACCAAGGAGACATTCAGTACTTC
CATSRDQGDIQYF
>once|TRBJ2-4|TRBV4-2|TRBD2|16
TGTGCCAGCTACAACTCGGGAGGCCCGGGGGGTGACATTCAGTACTTC
CASYNSGGPGGDIQYF
>NA|TRBJ1-4|TRBV5-6|NA|13
TGTGCCAGCAGCTTGTATGGGGATGAAAAACTGTTTTTT
CASSLYGDEKLFF
>once|TRBJ2-2|TRBV19|NA|13
TGTGCCAGTAGCTTACAGGGTTCCGGGGAGCTGTTTTTT
CASSLQGSGELFF
>few|TRBJ2-1|TRBV7-9|TRBD1|18
TGTGCCAGCAGCCCGGTAGGGACAGCGGTAAGCTCCTACAATGAGCAGTTCTTC
CASSPVGTAVSSYNEQFF
>NA|TRBJ2-7|TRBV18|NA|14
TGTGCCAGCTCACCACAAGGGGGATCCTACGAGCAGTACTTC
CASSPQGGSYEQYF
>NA|TRBJ2-7|TRBV20-1|NA|11
TGCAGTGCTTCTCAGGGCTACGAGCAGTACTTC
CSASQGYEQYF
>once|TRBJ2-1|TRBV2|NA|13
TGTGCCAGCAGTGAAATGCAGGTTAATGAGCAGTTCTTC
CASSEMQVNEQFF
>few|TRBJ2-3|TRBV15|NA|12
TGTGCCACCAGCAGACCGAGAGATACGCAGTATTTT
CATSRPRDTQYF
>many|TRBJ1-4|TRBV25-1|NA|15
TGTGCCAGCAGTGATTCGGGACAAAGAAATGAAAAACTGTTTTTT
CASSDSGQRNEKLFF
>few|TRBJ1-2|TRBV30|NA|12
TGTGCCTGGAGTGTGGAGGTCTATGGCTACACCTTC
CAWSVEVYGYTF
>NA|TRBJ2-2|TRBV7-8|TRBD2|17
TGTGCCAGCAGCCCCATTACGGGAGGAGGGAACACCGGGGAGCTGTTTTTT
CASSPITGGGNTGELFF
>NA|TRBJ2-1|TRBV10-2|NA|14
TGCGCCAGCAGTGAGTCGAGGGGGATCAATGAGCAGTTCTTC
CASSESRGINEQFF
>NA|TRBJ1-2|TRBV28|NA|12
TGTGCCAGCAGTTTTGGAGGATATGGCCACACCTTC
CASSFGGYGHTF
>NA|TRBJ2-5|TRBV4-1|NA|15
TGCGCCAGCAGCTACGGACGGGGGCGCCAAGAGACCCAGTACTTC
CASSYGRGRQETQYF
>NA|TRBJ2-7|TRBV29-1|TRBD1|12
TGCAGCGTCCGTGGACAGGGGAGCGAGCAGTACTTC
CSVRGQGSEQYF
>NA|TRBJ2-5|TRBV5-1|TRBD2|14
TGCGCCAGCAGCTCCGGGACTAGCGGGAGGGCCCAGTACTTC
CASSSGTSGRAQYF
>NA|TRBJ1-5|TRBV6-5|NA|14
TGTGCCAGCAGTTACGAGGCCTGGGGTCAGCCCCAGCATTTT
CASSYEAWGQPQHF
>NA|TRBJ2-2|TRBV19|NA|17
TGTGCCAGTAGTATTGGGGGAGGTAGCGGAACCACCGGGGAGCTGTTTTTT
CASSIGGGSGTTGELFF
>NA|TRBJ2-2|TRBV7-6|TRBD2|18
TGTGCCAGCAGCTATCGACCCGGGACTAGCGGTTCTCGCGGGGAGCTGTTTTTT
CASSYRPGTSGSRGELFF
>NA|TRBJ2-7|TRBV27|TRBD1|16
TGTGCCAGCAGTTTGACAGGGGGTCTCCCTGCGTACGAGCAGTACTTC
CASSLTGGLPAYEQYF
>once|TRBJ2-5|TRBV21-1|NA|13
TGTGCCAGCAGGACAGGGTTCAGAGAGACCCAGTACTTC
CASRTGFRETQYF
>NA|TRBJ1-5|TRBV2|NA|15
TGTGCCAGCAGTTCCCCCGGGGGCAGCAATCAGCCCCAGCATTTT
CASSSPGGSNQPQHF
>NA|TRBJ2-1|TRBV10-3|NA|15
TGTGCCATCAGTGACCCCCCGGGTCCCTACAATGAGCAGTTCTTC
CAISDPPGPYNEQFF
>few|TRBJ2-2|TRBV6-4|TRBD1|15
TGTGCCAGCACTGGACAGGGGGCAGTTGGCGGGGAGCTGTTTTTT
CASTGQGAVGGELFF
>NA|TRBJ2-7|TRBV15|TRBD2|17
TGTGCCACCAGCAGAGATATAGGGCTAGCGGGAGGCTACGAGCAGTACTTC
CATSRDIGLAGGYEQYF
>once|TRBJ2-1|TRBV28|NA|12
TGTGCCAGCAGTCTACCCCTCAATGAGCAGTTCTTC
CASSLPLNEQFF